This T cell receptor (beta chain) is drawn from a study of cytomegalovirus exposure and HLA in healthy donors. Some clones are missing from TCRdb's copy, which holds only in-frame ones; the method was immunoSEQ multiplex PCR. The table lists about 240,000 clones, approximately 83% of them singletons. The CDR3 is 14 residues long. Germline lookup yields CDR1 MDHEN and CDR2 SYDVKM. Trimming left V 2 bases short and J 6 bases short, with 8 bases between. Sequenced material: PBMCs. The V call is TRBV28, the J call TRBJ2-6; perhaps TRBD1 as D (6 bases). This clonotype was obtained from a young woman in good health and CMV-seropositive. CDR3: CASSLTGKANVLTF. CDR3 nucleotide sequence: TGTGCCAGCAGTTTAACAGGGAAGGCCAACGTCCTGACTTTC.